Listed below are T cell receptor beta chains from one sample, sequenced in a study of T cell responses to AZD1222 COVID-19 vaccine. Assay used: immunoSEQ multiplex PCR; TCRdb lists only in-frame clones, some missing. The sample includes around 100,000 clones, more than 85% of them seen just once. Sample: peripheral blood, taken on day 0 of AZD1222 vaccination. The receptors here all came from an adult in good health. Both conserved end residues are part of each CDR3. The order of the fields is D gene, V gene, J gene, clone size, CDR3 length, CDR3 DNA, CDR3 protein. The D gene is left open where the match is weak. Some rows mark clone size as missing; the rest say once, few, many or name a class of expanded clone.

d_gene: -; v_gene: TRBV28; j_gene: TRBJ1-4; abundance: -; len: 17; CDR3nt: TGTGCCAGCAGTTCGGGGGCGGGGCGGACAACTAATGAAAAACTGTTTTTT; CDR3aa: CASSSGAGRTTNEKLFF
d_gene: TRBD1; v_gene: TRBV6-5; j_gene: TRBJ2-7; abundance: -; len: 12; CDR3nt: TGTGCCACCTCGGGACAGGGCTACGAGCAGTACTTC; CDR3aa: CATSGQGYEQYF
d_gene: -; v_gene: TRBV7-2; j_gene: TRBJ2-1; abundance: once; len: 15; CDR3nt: TGTGCCAGCAGCTTATGGTCGGGAGACCACAATGAGCAGTTCTTC; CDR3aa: CASSLWSGDHNEQFF
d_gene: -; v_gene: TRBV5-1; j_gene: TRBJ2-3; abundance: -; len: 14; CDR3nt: TGCGCCAGCGGGCCGTCCGCGGGGACAGATACGCAGTATTTT; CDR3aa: CASGPSAGTDTQYF
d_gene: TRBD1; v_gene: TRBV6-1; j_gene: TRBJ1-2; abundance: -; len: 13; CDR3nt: TGTGCCAACACTCCGGGACAGGGCTATGGCTACACCTTC; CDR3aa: CANTPGQGYGYTF
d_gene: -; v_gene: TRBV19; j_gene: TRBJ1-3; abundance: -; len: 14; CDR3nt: TGTGCCAGTAAAGCGGGGGTGTCTGGAAACACCATATATTTT; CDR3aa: CASKAGVSGNTIYF
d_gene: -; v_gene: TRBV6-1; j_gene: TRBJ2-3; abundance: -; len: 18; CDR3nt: TGTGCCAGCAGTGAAAGGAGGGACTCCGGGGGACGCACAGATACGCAGTATTTT; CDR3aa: CASSERRDSGGRTDTQYF
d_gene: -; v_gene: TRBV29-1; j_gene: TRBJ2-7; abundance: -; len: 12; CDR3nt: TGCAGCGTCAGCGGACAAGTCTACGAGCAGTACTTC; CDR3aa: CSVSGQVYEQYF
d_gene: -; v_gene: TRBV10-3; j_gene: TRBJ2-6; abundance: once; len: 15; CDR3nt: TGTGCCATCAGTCTAACAGACTCTGGGGCCAACGTCCTGACTTTC; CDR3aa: CAISLTDSGANVLTF
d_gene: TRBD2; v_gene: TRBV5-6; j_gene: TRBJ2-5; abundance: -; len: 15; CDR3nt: TGTGCCAGCAGCTTGGAGCTAGCGGGAGGAGAGACCCAGTACTTC; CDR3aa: CASSLELAGGETQYF
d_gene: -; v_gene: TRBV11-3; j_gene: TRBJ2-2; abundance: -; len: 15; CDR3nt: TGTGCCAGCAGCTTGGGGGGATACAACACCGGGGAGCTGTTTTTT; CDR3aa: CASSLGGYNTGELFF
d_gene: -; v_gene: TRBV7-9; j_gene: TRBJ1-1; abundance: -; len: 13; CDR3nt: TGTGCCAGCAGCTTAGTCCGGAACACTGAAGCTTTCTTT; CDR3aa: CASSLVRNTEAFF
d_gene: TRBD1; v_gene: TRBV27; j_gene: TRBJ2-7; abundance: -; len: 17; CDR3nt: TGTGCCAGCAGCCCATGGGGACAGGGGTGGGGGGACTACGAGCAGTACTTC; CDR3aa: CASSPWGQGWGDYEQYF
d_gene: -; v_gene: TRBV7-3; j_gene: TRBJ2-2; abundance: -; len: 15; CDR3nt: TGTGCCAGCAGCTTAATGTCTGGGAACACCGGGGAGCTGTTTTTT; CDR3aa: CASSLMSGNTGELFF
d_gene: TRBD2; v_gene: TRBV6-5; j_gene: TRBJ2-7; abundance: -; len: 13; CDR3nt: TGTGCCAGCAGTAGCGGGGCAACCTACGAGCAGTACTTC; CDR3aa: CASSSGATYEQYF
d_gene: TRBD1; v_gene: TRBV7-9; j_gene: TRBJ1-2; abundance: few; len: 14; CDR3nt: TGTGCCAGCAGCATGGGACAGGGTATTCGTGGCTACACCTTC; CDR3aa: CASSMGQGIRGYTF
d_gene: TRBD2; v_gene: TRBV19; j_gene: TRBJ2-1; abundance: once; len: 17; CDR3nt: TGTGCCAGTAGTATAGGCGGAGGACTAGCGGGAGCAAATGAGCAGTTCTTC; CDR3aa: CASSIGGGLAGANEQFF
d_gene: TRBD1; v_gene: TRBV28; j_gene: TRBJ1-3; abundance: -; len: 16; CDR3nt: TGTGCCAGCAGTTTAGAGGGACAGGGGTTGGAGTACACCATATATTTT; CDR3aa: CASSLEGQGLEYTIYF
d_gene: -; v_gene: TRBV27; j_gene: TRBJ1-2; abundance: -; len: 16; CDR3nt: TGTGCCAGCAGTTGGGGCAGGGGACGAGCTAACTATGGCTACACCTTC; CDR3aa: CASSWGRGRANYGYTF
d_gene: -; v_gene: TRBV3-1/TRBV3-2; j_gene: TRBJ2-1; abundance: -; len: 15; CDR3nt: TGTGCCAGCAGCCAAGATTTAGGGGTTTCGGATGAGCAGTTCTTC; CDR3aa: CASSQDLGVSDEQFF
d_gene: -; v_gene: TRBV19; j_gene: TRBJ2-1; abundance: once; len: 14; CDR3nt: TGTGCCAGTAGTATCCGGGGGCCGGGAGGAGAGCAGTTCTTC; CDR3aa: CASSIRGPGGEQFF
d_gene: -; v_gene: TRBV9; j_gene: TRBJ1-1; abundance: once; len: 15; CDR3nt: TGTGCCAGCAGCGAGGGGCGGGTGGGGAACACTGAAGCTTTCTTT; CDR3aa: CASSEGRVGNTEAFF
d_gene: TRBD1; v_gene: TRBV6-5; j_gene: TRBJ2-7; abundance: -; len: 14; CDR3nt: TGTGCCAGCAGTACCCTACAGGGGCCCTACGAGCAGTACTTC; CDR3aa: CASSTLQGPYEQYF
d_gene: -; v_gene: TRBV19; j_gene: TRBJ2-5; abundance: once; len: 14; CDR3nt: TGTGCCAGTACCCCGGGATTGTACCAAGAGACCCAGTACTTC; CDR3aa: CASTPGLYQETQYF
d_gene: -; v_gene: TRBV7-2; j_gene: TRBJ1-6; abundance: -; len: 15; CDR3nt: TGTGCCAGCAGCTTATCAACGGCCGCTAATTCACCCCTCCACTTT; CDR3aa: CASSLSTAANSPLHF
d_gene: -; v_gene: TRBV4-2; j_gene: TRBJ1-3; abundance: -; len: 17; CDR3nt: TGTGCCAGCAGCCAAGATGGCAGGGAAGGCTCTGGAAACACCATATATTTT; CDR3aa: CASSQDGREGSGNTIYF
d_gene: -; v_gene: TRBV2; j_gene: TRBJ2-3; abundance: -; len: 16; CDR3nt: TGTGCCAGCAGTGTGATGGGCGGTACCCTCACAGATACGCAGTATTTT; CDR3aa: CASSVMGGTLTDTQYF
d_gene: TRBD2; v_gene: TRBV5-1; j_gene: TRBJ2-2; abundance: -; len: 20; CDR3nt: TGCGCCAGCAGCTCGATTTCAGGACTAGCGGAGGCCCAGAACACCGGGGAGCTGTTTTTT; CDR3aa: CASSSISGLAEAQNTGELFF
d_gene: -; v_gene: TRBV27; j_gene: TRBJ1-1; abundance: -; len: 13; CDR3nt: TGTGCCAGCAGAACCGGGGGAAGCATTGAAGCTTTCTTT; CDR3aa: CASRTGGSIEAFF
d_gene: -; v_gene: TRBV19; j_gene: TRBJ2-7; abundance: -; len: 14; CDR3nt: TGTGCCAGTAGTCGGGACACCCAACACTACGAGCAGTACTTC; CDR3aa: CASSRDTQHYEQYF
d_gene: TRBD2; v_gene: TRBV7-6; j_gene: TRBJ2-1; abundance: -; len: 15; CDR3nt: TGTGCCAGCAGCTCTAGCGGGAGAATCTACAATGAGCAGTTCTTC; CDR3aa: CASSSSGRIYNEQFF
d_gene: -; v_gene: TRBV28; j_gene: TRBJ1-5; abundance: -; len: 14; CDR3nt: TGTGCCAGCAGCCGTACAGGTAGCAATCAGCCCCAGCATTTT; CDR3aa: CASSRTGSNQPQHF
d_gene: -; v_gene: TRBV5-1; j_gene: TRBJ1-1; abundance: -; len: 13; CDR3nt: TGCGCCAGCAGCAATGGACAAGGGACTGAAGCTTTCTTT; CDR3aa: CASSNGQGTEAFF
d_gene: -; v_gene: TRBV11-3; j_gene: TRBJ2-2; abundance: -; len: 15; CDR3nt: TGTGCCAGCAGCTTAGACGGATCGAACACCGGGGAGCTGTTTTTT; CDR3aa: CASSLDGSNTGELFF
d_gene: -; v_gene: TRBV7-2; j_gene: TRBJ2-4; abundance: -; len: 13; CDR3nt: TGTGCCAGCAGCCAAGGGAGGTTGAACATTCAGTACTTC; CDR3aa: CASSQGRLNIQYF
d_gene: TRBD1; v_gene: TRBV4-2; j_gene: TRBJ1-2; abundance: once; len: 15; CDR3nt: TGTGCCAGCAGCCAAGAAAGGGGACAGAGCTATGGCTACACCTTC; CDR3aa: CASSQERGQSYGYTF
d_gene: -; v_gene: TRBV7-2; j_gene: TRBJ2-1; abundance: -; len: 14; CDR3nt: TGTGCCAGCAGCTTGGCTGACAGGACCAATGAGCAGTTCTTC; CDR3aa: CASSLADRTNEQFF
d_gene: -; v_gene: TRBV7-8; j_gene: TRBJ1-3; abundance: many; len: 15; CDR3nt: TGTGCCAGCAGCCCTGGGACAAACTCTGGAAACACCATATATTTT; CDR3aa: CASSPGTNSGNTIYF
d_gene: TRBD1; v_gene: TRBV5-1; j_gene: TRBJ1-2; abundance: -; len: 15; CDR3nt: TGCGCCAGCAGCTTAACAGGGGAGGGGATATATGGCTACACCTTC; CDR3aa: CASSLTGEGIYGYTF
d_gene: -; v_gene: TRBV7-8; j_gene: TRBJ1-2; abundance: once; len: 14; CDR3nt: TGTGCCAGCAGCTTACGGGTCACAGGCTATGGCTACACCTTC; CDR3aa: CASSLRVTGYGYTF
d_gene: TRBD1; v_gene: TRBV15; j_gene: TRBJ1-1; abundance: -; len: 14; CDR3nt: TGTGCCACCAGCACATGGACAGGGGGCACTGAAGCTTTCTTT; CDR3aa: CATSTWTGGTEAFF
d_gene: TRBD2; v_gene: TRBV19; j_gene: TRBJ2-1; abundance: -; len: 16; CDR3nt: TGTGCCAGTAGTCCCTCCGGGACTAGCGGGACAAATGAGCAGTTCTTC; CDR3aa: CASSPSGTSGTNEQFF
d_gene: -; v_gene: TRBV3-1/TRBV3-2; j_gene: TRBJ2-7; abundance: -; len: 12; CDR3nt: TGTGCCAGCAGCACCACAGCCTACGAGCAGTACTTC; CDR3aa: CASSTTAYEQYF
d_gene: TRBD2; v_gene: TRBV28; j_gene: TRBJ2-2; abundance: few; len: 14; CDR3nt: TGTGCCAGCAGCAATTGGGGGGGGAACGGGGAGCTGTTTTTT; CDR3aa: CASSNWGGNGELFF
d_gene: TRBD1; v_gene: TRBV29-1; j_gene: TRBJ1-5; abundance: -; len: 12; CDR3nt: TGCAGCGTTTCGGACAGGCATCAGCCCCAGCATTTT; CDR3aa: CSVSDRHQPQHF
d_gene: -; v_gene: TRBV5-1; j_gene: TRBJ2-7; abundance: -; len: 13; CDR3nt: TGCGCCAGCAGCTCCCCACTAGAAAACGAGCAGTACTTC; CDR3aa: CASSSPLENEQYF